This TCR beta chain was sequenced for a study of T cells in Graves' hyperthyroidism and ophthalmopathy. Study conclusions and caveats: Blood also carried most thyroid clonotypes expanded above 0.001. Stable hyperthyroidism and ophthalmopathy were separated using 13 V-J signatures.

Germline V gene lookup returns CDR1 DFQATT and CDR2 SNEGSKA (reference sequence). Germline trimming cut 3 bases from V and 5 bases from J; bases unmatched to any gene: 11. The CDR3 runs 17 residues. This clonotype was counted only a few times. The antigen is unknown. Clinical symptoms, serum thyroxine, TRAb, thyroid ultrasound and orbital computed tomography established diagnosis. PBMCs were sourced from less than 13 ml fresh peripheral blood. There were TCR beta CDR3 regions amplified from RNA transcripts. The TCR CDR3 was amplified in a first-round RT-PCR using the HTBI primer set. TCRdb recomputed calls from the multiplex PCR reads with MiXCR, one row per CDR3 protein. Of 450,000 to 500,000 distinct CDR3 sequences in the sample, approximately 22% were seen once.

The chain carries TRBV20-1 and TRBJ2-5, with 14 bases that match TRBD2. The specimen sequenced was blood. The TCR was taken from a woman between 65 and 79 years old with Graves' ophthalmopathy. CDR3 region: CSARRLAGGPMSETQYF. The CDR3 nucleotides are TGCAGTGCTAGGAGACTAGCGGGAGGGCCGATGTCCGAGACCCAGTACTTC.